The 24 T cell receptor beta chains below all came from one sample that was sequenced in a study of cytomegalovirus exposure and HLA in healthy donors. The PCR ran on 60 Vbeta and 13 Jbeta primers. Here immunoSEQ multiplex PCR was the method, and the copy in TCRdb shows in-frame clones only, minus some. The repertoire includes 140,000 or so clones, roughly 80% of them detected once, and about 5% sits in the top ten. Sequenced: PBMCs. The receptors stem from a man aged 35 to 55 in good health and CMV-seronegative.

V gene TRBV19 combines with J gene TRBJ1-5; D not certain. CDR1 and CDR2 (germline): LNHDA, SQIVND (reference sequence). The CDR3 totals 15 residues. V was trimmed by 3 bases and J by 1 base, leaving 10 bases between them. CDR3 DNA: TGTGCCAGTAGTATTTCCGGGTCGAGCAATCAGCCCCAGCATTTT. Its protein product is CASSISGSSNQPQHF.

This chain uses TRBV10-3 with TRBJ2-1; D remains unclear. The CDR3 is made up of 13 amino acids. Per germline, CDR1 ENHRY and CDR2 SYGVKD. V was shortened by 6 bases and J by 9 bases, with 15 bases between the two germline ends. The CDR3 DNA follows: TGTGCCATCAGAGATACAAGCGAACGTGAGCAGTTCTTC. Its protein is CAIRDTSEREQFF.

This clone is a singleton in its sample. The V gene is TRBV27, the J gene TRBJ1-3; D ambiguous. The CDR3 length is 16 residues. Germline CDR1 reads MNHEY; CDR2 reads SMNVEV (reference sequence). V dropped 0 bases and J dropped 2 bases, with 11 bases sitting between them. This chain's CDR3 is CASSLSPGLTGNTIYF. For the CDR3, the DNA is TGTGCCAGCAGTTTATCCCCGGGGTTGACTGGAAACACCATATATTTT.

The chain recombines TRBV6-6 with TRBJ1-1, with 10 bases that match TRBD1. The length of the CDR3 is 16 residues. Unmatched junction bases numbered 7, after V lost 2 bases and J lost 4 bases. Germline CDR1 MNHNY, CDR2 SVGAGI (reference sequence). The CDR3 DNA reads TGTGCCAGCAGTTACAAAACCGGGACAGGGGCCACTGAAGCTTTCTTT. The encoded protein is CASSYKTGTGATEAFF.

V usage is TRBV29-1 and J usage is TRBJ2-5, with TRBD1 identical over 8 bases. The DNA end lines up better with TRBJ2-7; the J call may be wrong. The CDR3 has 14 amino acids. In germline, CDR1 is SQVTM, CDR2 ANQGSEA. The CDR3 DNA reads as TGCAGCGTTGCCAGACAGGGGAGAGAATACGAGCAGTACTTC. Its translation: CSVARQGREYEQYF.

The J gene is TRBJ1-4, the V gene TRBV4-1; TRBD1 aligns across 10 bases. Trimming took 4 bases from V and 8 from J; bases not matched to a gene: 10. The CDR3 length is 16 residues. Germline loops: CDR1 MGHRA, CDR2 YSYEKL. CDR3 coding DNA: TGCGCCAGCAGCCCGTTGTGGGGGACAGGGGAGGAAAAACTGTTTTTT. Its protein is CASSPLWGTGEEKLFF.

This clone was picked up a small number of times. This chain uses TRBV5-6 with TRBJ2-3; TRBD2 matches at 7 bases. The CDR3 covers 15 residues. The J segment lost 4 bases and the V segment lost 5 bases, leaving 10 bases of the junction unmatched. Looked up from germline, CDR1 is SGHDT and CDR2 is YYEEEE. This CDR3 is CASSVGIAGPDTQYF. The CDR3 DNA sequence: TGTGCCAGCAGTGTGGGGATAGCGGGCCCAGATACGCAGTATTTT.

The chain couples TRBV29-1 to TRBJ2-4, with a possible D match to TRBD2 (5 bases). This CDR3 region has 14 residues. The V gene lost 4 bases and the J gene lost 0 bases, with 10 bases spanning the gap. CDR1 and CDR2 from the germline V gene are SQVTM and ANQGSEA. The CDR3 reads CSVVGSKAKNIQYF. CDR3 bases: TGCAGCGTTGTGGGGAGTAAAGCCAAAAACATTCAGTACTTC.

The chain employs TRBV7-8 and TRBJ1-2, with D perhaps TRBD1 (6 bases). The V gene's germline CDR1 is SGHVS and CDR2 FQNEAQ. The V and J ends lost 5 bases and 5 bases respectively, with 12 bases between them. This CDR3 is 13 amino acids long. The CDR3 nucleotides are TGTGCCAGCAGCGCCGAGGGGGGGTATGGCTACACCTTC. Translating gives CASSAEGGYGYTF.

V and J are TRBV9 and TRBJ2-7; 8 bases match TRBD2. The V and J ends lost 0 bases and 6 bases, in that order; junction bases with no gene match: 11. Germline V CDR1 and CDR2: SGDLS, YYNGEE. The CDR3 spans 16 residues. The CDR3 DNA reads TGTGCCAGCAGCGTAGTTCCCACGGGGGGGCAAAGCGAGCAGTACTTC. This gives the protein CASSVVPTGGQSEQYF.

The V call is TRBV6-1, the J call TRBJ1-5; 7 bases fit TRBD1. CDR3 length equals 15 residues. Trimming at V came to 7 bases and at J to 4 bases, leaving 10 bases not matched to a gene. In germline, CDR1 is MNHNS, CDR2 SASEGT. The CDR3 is CASTPSRTGNQPQHF. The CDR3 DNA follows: TGTGCCAGCACCCCTTCCAGGACAGGTAATCAGCCCCAGCATTTT.

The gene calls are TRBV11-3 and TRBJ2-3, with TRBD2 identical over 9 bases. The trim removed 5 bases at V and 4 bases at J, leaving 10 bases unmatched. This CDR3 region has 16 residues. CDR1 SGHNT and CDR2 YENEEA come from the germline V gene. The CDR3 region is CASSHKRGAGADTQYF. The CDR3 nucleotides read TGTGCCAGCAGCCACAAGCGGGGGGCTGGAGCAGATACGCAGTATTTT.

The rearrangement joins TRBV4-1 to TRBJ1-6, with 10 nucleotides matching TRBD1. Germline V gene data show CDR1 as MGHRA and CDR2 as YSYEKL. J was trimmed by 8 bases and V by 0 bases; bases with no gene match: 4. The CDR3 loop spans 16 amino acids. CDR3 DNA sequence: TGCGCCAGCAGCCAAGACGACGGGACAGGGGATTCACCCCTCCACTTT. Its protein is CASSQDDGTGDSPLHF.

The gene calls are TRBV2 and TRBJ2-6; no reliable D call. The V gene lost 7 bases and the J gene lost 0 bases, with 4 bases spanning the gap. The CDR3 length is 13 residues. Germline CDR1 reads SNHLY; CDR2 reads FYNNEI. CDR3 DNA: TGTGCCAGCACCCTCTCTGGGGCCAACGTCCTGACTTTC. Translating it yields CASTLSGANVLTF.

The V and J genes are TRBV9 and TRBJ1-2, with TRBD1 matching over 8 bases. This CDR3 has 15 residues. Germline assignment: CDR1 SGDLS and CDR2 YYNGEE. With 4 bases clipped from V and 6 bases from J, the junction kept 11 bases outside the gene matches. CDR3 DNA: TGTGCCAGCAGCCCGTCAGGACAGGGAGGCGATGGCTACACCTTC. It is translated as CASSPSGQGGDGYTF.

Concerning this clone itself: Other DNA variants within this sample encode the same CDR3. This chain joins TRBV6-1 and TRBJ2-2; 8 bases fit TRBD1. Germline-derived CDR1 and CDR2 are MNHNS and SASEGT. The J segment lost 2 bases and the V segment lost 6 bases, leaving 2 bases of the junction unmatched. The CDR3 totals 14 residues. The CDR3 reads CASRGQGNTGELFF. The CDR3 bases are TGTGCCAGCAGAGGACAGGGAAACACCGGGGAGCTGTTTTTT.

The CDR3 protein is CASSADTTGELFF. Written as DNA, the CDR3 is TGTGCCAGCAGCGCTGACACCACCGGGGAGCTGTTTTTT. The chain is built from TRBV9 and TRBJ2-2; no reliable D call. Trimming left V 3 bases short and J 4 bases short, with 7 bases between. The germline V gene has CDR1 SGDLS and CDR2 YYNGEE. The CDR3 is 13 amino acids.

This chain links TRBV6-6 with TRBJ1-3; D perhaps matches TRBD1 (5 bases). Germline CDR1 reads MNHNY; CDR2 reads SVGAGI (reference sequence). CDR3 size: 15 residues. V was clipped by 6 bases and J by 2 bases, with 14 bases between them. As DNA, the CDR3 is TGTGCCAGCAGCCTCGACAGATCAACTGGAAACACCATATATTTT. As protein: CASSLDRSTGNTIYF.

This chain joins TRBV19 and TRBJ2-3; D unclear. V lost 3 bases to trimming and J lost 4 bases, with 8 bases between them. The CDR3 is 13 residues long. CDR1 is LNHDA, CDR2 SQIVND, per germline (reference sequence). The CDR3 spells CASSIYNPDTQYF. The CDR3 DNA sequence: TGTGCCAGTAGTATTTACAATCCAGATACGCAGTATTTT.

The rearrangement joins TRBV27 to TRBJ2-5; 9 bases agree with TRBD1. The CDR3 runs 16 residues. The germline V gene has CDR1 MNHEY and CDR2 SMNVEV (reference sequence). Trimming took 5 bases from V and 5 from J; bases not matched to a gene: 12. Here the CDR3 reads CASSNGQGLPGETQYF. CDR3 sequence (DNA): TGTGCCAGCAGTAACGGACAGGGGTTACCGGGGGAGACCCAGTACTTC.

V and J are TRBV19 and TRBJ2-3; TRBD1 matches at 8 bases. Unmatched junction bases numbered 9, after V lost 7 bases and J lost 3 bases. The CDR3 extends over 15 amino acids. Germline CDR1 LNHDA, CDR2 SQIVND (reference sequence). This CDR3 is CASTEGQGATDTQYF. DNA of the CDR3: TGTGCCAGTACTGAAGGCCAGGGGGCAACAGATACGCAGTATTTT.

The CDR3 coding sequence is TGTGCCAGTAGTGCCTTGACAGGGACCTACACCTTC. Translation gives CASSALTGTYTF. The rearrangement uses TRBV19 and TRBJ1-2, with 7 bases fitting TRBD1. The CDR3 has 12 amino acids. The junction had 7 bases not matched to a gene; V was cut back by 5 bases and J by 10 bases. Germline V gene sequence: CDR1 LNHDA, CDR2 SQIVND (reference sequence).

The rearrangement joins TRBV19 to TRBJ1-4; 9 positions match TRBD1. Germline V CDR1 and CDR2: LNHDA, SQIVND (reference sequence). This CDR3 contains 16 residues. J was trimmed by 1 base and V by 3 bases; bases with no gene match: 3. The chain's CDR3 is CASSIGTGLTNEKLFF. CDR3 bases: TGTGCCAGTAGTATCGGGACAGGGCTAACTAATGAAAAACTGTTTTTT.

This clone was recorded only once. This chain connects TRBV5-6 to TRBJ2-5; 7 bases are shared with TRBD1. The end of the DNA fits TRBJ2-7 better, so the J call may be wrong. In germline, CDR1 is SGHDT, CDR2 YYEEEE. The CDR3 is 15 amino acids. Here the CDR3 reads CASSLAGQVTYEQYF. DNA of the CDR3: TGTGCCAGCAGCTTGGCTGGACAGGTCACTTACGAGCAGTACTTC.